The next 24 T cell receptor beta chains were all read from a single sample in a study of human T cells and chemical hapten exposure. Indicated time point: pre-sensitization, week 0. Treatment reported: therapeutic diphenylcyclopropenone sensitization with weekly scalp DPC. TCRdb recomputed calls from the RACE reads with MiXCR, one row per CDR3 protein. The sample holds approximately 260,000 distinct CDR3 sequences, more than 6.5% seen once. The specimen was whole blood, collected in connection with sensitization to the hapten diphenylcyclopropenone (DPC). These receptors all stem from a woman between 35 and 50 years old with alopecia areata. Some clones in this sample may be carry-over from other donors' samples.

This clonotype was counted ten times or more. The chain combines TRBV4-3 with TRBJ2-1, with 16 bases matching TRBD2. V dropped 2 bases and J dropped 2; count of bases not matched to a gene: 6. This CDR3 has 19 residues. Germline V gene data show CDR1 as LGHNA and CDR2 as YSLEER. The CDR3 DNA reads as TGCGCCAGCAGCCAAAATCCGGGACTAGCGGGAGGGGCCTACAATGAGCAGTTCTTC. Protein sequence: CASSQNPGLAGGAYNEQFF.

CDR3 sequence reads: CASSQDIQVAEAFF. CDR3 sequence (DNA): TGTGCCAGCAGCCAAGATATCCAGGTCGCTGAAGCTTTCTTT. The chain has TRBV3-1 and TRBJ1-1; D gene uncertain. Germline V gives CDR1 LGHDT, CDR2 YNNKEL (reference sequence). Trimming removed 0 bases from V and 6 bases from J, with 11 bases in between. This CDR3 spans 14 amino acids.

The chain links TRBV27 to TRBJ2-1; 9 bases line up with TRBD1. The V gene's germline CDR1 is MNHEY and CDR2 SMNVEV (reference sequence). Trimming at V came to 4 bases and at J to 8 bases, leaving 9 bases not matched to a gene. CDR3 length equals 15 residues. This CDR3 reads CASSYRQGVLDEQFF. The DNA of the CDR3 is TGTGCCAGCAGTTATCGACAGGGGGTTTTGGATGAGCAGTTCTTC.

This clonotype has ten or more counts. V usage is TRBV5-1 and J usage is TRBJ2-7; 8 bases map to TRBD1. CDR3 size: 15 residues. Germline V gives CDR1 SGHRS, CDR2 YFSETQ. Trimming at V came to 3 bases and at J to 3 bases, leaving 8 bases not matched to a gene. CDR3: CASSSPGTGYYEQYF. CDR3 bases: TGCGCCAGCAGCTCCCCCGGGACAGGATACTACGAGCAGTACTTC. The entire variable domain, with the rest obtained from reference TRBV5-1 and TRBJ2-7, is as follows: KAGVTQTPRYLIKTRGQQVTLSCSPISGHRSVSWYQQTPGQGLQFLFEYFSETQRNKGNFPGRFSGRQFSNSRSEMNVSTLELGDSALYLCASSSPGTGYYEQYFGPGTRLTVT.

This clonotype was counted a few times. The CDR3 region has the DNA TGTGCCAGCAGTCGGGGTTGGCTCTCTGGAAACACCATATATTTT. Its translation: CASSRGWLSGNTIYF. The chain combines TRBV28 with TRBJ1-3, with D uncertain. This CDR3 spans 15 amino acids. Trimming left V 5 bases short and J 0 bases short, with 11 bases between. Germline-derived CDR1 and CDR2 are MDHEN and SYDVKM.

V and J are TRBV28 and TRBJ2-2; possibly TRBD1 for D (5 bases). Between the trimmed V and J ends, which lost 9 bases and 6 bases, there was a span of 14 bases. Germline V gives CDR1 MDHEN, CDR2 SYDVKM. CDR3 length: 13 residues. CDR3 nucleotides: TGTGCCAGTCAACTACCAGGGTCCGGGGAGCTGTTTTTT. It codes for CASQLPGSGELFF.

V gene TRBV7-9 combines with J gene TRBJ1-4; D is undetermined. Looked up from germline, CDR1 is SEHNR and CDR2 is FQNEAQ (reference sequence). V shed 7 bases and J shed 8 bases, with 20 bases lying between them. The CDR3 is made up of 15 amino acids. CDR3 DNA sequence: TGTGCCAGCAACCCAGCGGCAGCCGTTTCGGAAAAACTGTTTTTT. Encoded protein: CASNPAAAVSEKLFF. Full variable domain (outside the CDR3, taken from reference TRBV7-9 and TRBJ1-4): DTGVSQNPRHKITKRGQNVTFRCDPISEHNRLYWYRQTLGQGPEFLTYFQNEAQLEKSRLLSDRFSAERPKGSFSTLEIQRTEQGDSAMYLCASNPAAAVSEKLFFGSGTQLSVL.

V gene TRBV2 combines with J gene TRBJ2-7; D possibly corresponds to TRBD2 (6 bases). The germline gives CDR1 SNHLY, CDR2 FYNNEI. Trimming left V 7 bases short and J 0 bases short, with 13 bases between. This CDR3 is built from 14 residues. CDR3: CASIPEGSSYEQYF. CDR3 in DNA: TGTGCCAGCATCCCGGAGGGATCCTCCTACGAGCAGTACTTC.

The rearrangement joins TRBV29-1 to TRBJ2-5; D may be TRBD1 (6 bases). The V gene lost 2 bases and the J gene lost 5 bases, with 15 bases spanning the gap. This CDR3 comprises 14 residues. Germline values: CDR1 SQVTM, CDR2 ANQGSEA. The CDR3: CSVEPGQRGETQYF. For the CDR3, the DNA is TGCAGCGTTGAACCAGGACAGAGAGGGGAGACCCAGTACTTC.

This clonotype was found a few times. The rearrangement uses TRBV7-6 and TRBJ2-7; possible D gene TRBD1, 5 bases. The CDR3 covers 13 residues. V lost 5 bases and J lost 3, with 11 bases in between. Germline CDR1 and CDR2: SGHVS and FNYEAQ. The CDR3 is CASSPQGIYEQYF. CDR3 DNA: TGTGCCAGCAGCCCCCAGGGTATCTACGAGCAGTACTTC. The entire variable domain, with the rest obtained from reference TRBV7-6 and TRBJ2-7, is as follows: GAGVSQSPRYKVTKRGQDVALRCDPISGHVSLYWYRQALGQGPEFLTYFNYEAQQDKSGLPNDRFSAERPEGSISTLTIQRTEQRDSAMYRCASSPQGIYEQYFGPGTRLTVT.

There are a few counts of this clonotype. The chain combines TRBV27 with TRBJ2-7; maybe TRBD1 (6 bases). CDR1 and CDR2 from the germline V gene are MNHEY and SMNVEV (reference sequence). The germline V and J ends were trimmed by 5 bases and 5 bases, with 19 bases remaining between them. CDR3 length: 15 amino acids. The CDR3: CASSLFPTGTHEQYF. The CDR3 DNA reads TGTGCCAGCAGTCTCTTCCCGACAGGCACCCACGAGCAGTACTTC.

V and J are TRBV4-3 and TRBJ2-1; possible D gene TRBD2, 6 bases. CDR1 and CDR2 (germline): LGHNA, YSLEER. This CDR3 comprises 13 residues. Between the trimmed V and J ends, which lost 4 bases and 7 bases, there was a span of 11 bases. CDR3 DNA sequence: TGCGCCAGCAGCCGCGGCGGGGCGAATGAGCAGTTCTTC. This encodes CASSRGGANEQFF.

The rearrangement links TRBV6-2 or TRBV6-3 to TRBJ1-2; no firm D call. This CDR3 has 12 residues. Deletions cut 8 bases from V and 4 bases from J, with 11 bases between. CDR1 is MNHEY and CDR2 is SVGEGT in the germline V gene. Written as DNA, the CDR3 is TGTGCCAGCGAGGCCGGAGCCTATGGCTACACCTTC. This gives the protein CASEAGAYGYTF.

J is TRBJ2-7 and V is TRBV2; TRBD1 might be the D (6 bases). The germline V gene has CDR1 SNHLY and CDR2 FYNNEI. This CDR3 has 15 residues. Trimming pared 2 bases from V and 5 bases from J, leaving 16 bases between. In nucleotides, the CDR3 is TGTGCCAGCAGTGAAATGGGGCAGGGGTCCCACGAGCAGTACTTC. Amino acids: CASSEMGQGSHEQYF.

The table lists this clonotype with a few counts. This sequence joins TRBV20-1 and TRBJ2-3; D might be TRBD1 or TRBD2, each matching 5 bases. V gave up 4 bases and J gave up 0 bases, with 11 bases separating them. In germline, CDR1 is DFQATT, CDR2 SNEGSKA (reference sequence). This CDR3 comprises 14 residues. CDR3 sequence (DNA): TGCAGTGCTACGAGGGGCGGTAGCACAGATACGCAGTATTTT. It translates to CSATRGGSTDTQYF.

The V gene is TRBV6-2 or TRBV6-3, the J gene TRBJ2-1, with unresolved D. The CDR3 spans 12 residues. Germline V gene sequence: CDR1 MNHEY, CDR2 SVGEGT. With 5 bases removed from V and 7 bases from J, the gap between germline ends came to 9 bases. The CDR3 region has the DNA TGTGCCAGCAGTCCATCAGATAATGAGCAGTTCTTC. Protein: CASSPSDNEQFF.

The chain is built from TRBV10-3 and TRBJ2-7; D might be TRBD1 (6 bases). The CDR3 covers 13 residues. Trimming removed 6 bases at V and 5 bases at J, with 14 bases between. CDR1 and CDR2 from the germline V gene are ENHRY and SYGVKD. CDR3: CAISPNRADEQYF. The CDR3 nucleotides are TGTGCCATCAGCCCAAACAGGGCTGACGAGCAGTACTTC.

In its sample, this clonotype was seen a few times. This rearrangement joins TRBV12-3 or TRBV12-4 to TRBJ2-7; D remains unclear. The CDR3 has 13 amino acids. The germline V and J ends were trimmed by 2 bases and 3 bases, with 8 bases remaining between them. DNA of the CDR3: TGTGCCAGCAGTTTAATCGGCAACTACGAGCAGTACTTC. Translated, it gives CASSLIGNYEQYF.

This clonotype was recorded a few times. This chain links TRBV7-9 with TRBJ1-1; D gene uncertain. The germline gives CDR1 SEHNR, CDR2 FQNEAQ (reference sequence). This CDR3 is built from 13 residues. V lost 3 bases, J lost 4 bases, and 9 bases lay in between. CDR3 coding DNA: TGTGCCAGCAGCTTCAGGTTGGGCACTGAAGCTTTCTTT. This translates into CASSFRLGTEAFF.

V gene TRBV7-9 combines with J gene TRBJ2-5; D remains ambiguous. The CDR3 totals 13 residues. V shed 5 bases and J shed 5 bases, with 12 bases lying between them. Germline CDR1 reads SEHNR; CDR2 reads FQNEAQ (reference sequence). This CDR3 reads CASSRLATETQYF. CDR3 bases: TGTGCCAGCAGCCGTCTTGCCACGGAGACCCAGTACTTC.

This clonotype was seen at least ten times. This chain uses TRBV29-1 with TRBJ2-3; D may be TRBD1 (5 bases). This CDR3 has 15 residues. Germline lookup yields CDR1 SQVTM and CDR2 ANQGSEA. Trimming cost V 0 bases and J 0 bases, with 10 bases left between them. The CDR3 DNA is TGCAGCGTTGAAGATCGAAGACAGAGCACAGATACGCAGTATTTT. This codes for CSVEDRRQSTDTQYF.

CDR3 DNA: TGTGCCAGCAGTGAAGAAGTCGTGCAGTACTTC. Protein: CASSEEVVQYF. V usage is TRBV2 and J usage is TRBJ2-7; D remains unclear. CDR3 size: 11 residues. The germline V and J ends were trimmed by 1 base and 9 bases, with 7 bases remaining between them. The germline CDR1 and CDR2 sequences are SNHLY and FYNNEI.

This sequence joins TRBV28 and TRBJ2-2; tentatively, D is TRBD1 or TRBD2 (5 bases each). Germline V gene data show CDR1 as MDHEN and CDR2 as SYDVKM. V was clipped by 10 bases and J by 0 bases, with 9 bases between them. The CDR3 has 13 residues. CDR3 nucleotide sequence: TGTGCCACCCGGGGCACGAACACCGGGGAGCTGTTTTTT. It codes for CATRGTNTGELFF.

This clonotype occurred many times. The chain recombines TRBV6-1 with TRBJ1-3, with 7 positions matching TRBD1. Germline loops: CDR1 MNHNS, CDR2 SASEGT. V shed 4 bases and J 15 bases; nucleotides not matched to a gene: 9. This CDR3 contains 12 residues. CDR3 loop: CASSGDSLSAYF. CDR3 nucleotides: TGTGCCAGCAGTGGGGACAGCCTCTCGGCATATTTT.